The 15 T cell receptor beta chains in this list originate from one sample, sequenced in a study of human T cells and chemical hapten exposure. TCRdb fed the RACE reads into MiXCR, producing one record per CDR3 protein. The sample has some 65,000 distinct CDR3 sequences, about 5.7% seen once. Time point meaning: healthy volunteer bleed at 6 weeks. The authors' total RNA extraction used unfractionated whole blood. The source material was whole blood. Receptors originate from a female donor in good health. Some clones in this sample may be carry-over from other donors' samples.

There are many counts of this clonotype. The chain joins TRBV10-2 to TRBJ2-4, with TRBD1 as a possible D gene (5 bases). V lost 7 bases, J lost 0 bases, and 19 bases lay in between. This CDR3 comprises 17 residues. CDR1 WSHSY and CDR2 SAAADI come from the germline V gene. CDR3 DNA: TGCGCCAGCAATCCCACTCATCAGGGCCTAGCCAAAAACATTCAGTACTTC. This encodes CASNPTHQGLAKNIQYF.

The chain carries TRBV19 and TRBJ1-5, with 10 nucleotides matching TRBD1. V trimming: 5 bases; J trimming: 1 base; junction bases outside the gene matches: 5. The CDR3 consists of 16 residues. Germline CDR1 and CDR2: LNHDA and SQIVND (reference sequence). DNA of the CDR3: TGTGCCAGTAGTCCAAGACAGGGGGCGAGCAATCAGCCCCAGCATTTT. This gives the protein CASSPRQGASNQPQHF. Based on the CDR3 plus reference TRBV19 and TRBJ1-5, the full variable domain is DGGITQSPKYLFRKEGQNVTLSCEQNLNHDAMYWYRQDPGQGLRLIYYSQIVNDFQKGDIAEGYSVSREKKESFPLTVTSAQKNPTAFYLCASSPRQGASNQPQHFGDGTRLSIL.

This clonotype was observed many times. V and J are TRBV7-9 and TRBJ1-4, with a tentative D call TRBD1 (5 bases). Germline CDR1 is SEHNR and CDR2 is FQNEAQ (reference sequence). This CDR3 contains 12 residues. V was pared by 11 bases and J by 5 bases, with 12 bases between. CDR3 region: CALNRDNEKLFF. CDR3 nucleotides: TGTGCCCTTAACCGGGACAATGAAAAACTGTTTTTT.

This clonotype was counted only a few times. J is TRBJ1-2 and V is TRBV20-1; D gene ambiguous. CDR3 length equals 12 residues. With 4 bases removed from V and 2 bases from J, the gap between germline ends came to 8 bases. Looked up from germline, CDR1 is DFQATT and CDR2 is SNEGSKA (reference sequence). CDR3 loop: CSAKLGNYGYTF. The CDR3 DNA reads TGCAGTGCTAAATTGGGAAACTATGGCTACACCTTC.

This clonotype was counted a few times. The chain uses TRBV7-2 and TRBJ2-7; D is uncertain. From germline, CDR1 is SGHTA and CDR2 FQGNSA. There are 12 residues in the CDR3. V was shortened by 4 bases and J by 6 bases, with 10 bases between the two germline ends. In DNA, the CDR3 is TGTGCCAGCAGCTCCGGGCTGGTCGAGCAGTACTTC. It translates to CASSSGLVEQYF. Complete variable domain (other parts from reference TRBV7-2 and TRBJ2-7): GAGVSQSPSNKVTEKGKDVELRCDPISGHTALYWYRQSLGQGLEFLIYFQGNSAPDKSGLPSDRFSAERTGGSVSTLTIQRTQQEDSAVYLCASSSGLVEQYFGPGTRLTVT.

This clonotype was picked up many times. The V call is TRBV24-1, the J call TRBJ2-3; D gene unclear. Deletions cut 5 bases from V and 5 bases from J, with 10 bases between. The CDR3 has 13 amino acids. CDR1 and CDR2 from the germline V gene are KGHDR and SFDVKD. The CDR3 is CATSGVTEDTQYF. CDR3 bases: TGTGCCACCAGTGGTGTCACCGAAGATACGCAGTATTTT.

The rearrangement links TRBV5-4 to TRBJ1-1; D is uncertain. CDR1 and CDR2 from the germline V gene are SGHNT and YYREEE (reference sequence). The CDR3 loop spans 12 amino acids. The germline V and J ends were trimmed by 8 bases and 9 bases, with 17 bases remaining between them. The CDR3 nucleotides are TGTGCCAGACCCCCGTCCACGGAGAAAGCTTTCTTT. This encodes CARPPSTEKAFF. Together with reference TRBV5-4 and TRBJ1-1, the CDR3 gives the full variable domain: ETGVTQSPTHLIKTRGQQVTLRCSSQSGHNTVSWYQQALGQGPQFIFQYYREEENGRGNFPPRFSGLQFPNYSSELNVNALELDDSALYLCARPPSTEKAFFGQGTRLTVV.

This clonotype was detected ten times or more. In nucleotides, the CDR3 is TGCAGTGCTAGAGATGCCAGGGGGGATTCACCCCTCCACTTT. Its protein is CSARDARGDSPLHF. This rearrangement joins TRBV20-1 to TRBJ1-6, with 7 bases lining up with TRBD1. This CDR3 contains 14 residues. Germline V gene lookup returns CDR1 DFQATT and CDR2 SNEGSKA (reference sequence). After removal of 0 bases from V and 8 bases from J, the junction contained 4 bases not matched to a gene.

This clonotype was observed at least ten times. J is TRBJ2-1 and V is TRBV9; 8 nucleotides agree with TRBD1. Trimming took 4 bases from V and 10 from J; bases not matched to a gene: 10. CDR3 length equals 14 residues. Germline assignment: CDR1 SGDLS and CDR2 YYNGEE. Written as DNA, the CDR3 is TGTGCCAGCAGCACAGGGGGGACTTCGGCCGAGCAGTTCTTC. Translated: CASSTGGTSAEQFF.

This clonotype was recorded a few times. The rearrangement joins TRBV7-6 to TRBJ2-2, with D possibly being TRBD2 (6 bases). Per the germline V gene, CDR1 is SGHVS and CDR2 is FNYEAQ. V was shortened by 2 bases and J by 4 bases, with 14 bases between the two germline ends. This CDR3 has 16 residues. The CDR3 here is CASSLYPGEGTGELFF. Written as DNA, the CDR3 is TGTGCCAGCAGCTTATATCCGGGAGAAGGCACCGGGGAGCTGTTTTTT. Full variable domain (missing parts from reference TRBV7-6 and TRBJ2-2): GAGVSQSPRYKVTKRGQDVALRCDPISGHVSLYWYRQALGQGPEFLTYFNYEAQQDKSGLPNDRFSAERPEGSISTLTIQRTEQRDSAMYRCASSLYPGEGTGELFFGEGSRLTVL.

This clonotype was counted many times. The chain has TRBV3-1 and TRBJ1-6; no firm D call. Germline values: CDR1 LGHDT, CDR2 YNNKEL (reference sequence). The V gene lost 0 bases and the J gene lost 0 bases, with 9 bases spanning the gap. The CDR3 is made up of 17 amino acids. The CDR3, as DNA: TGTGCCAGCAGCCAAGATGTGACTACCTCCTATAATTCACCCCTCCACTTT. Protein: CASSQDVTTSYNSPLHF. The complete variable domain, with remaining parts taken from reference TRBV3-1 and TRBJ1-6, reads DTAVSQTPKYLVTQMGNDKSIKCEQNLGHDTMYWYKQDSKKFLKIMFSYNNKELIINETVPNRFSPKSPDKAHLNLHINSLELGDSAVYFCASSQDVTTSYNSPLHFGNGTRLTVT.

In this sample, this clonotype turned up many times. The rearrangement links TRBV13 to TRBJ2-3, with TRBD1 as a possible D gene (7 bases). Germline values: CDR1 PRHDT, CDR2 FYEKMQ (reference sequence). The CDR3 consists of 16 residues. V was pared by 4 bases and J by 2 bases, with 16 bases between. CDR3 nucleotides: TGTGCCAGCAGCTGGCGGGACAGCCCTTACACAGATACGCAGTATTTT. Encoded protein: CASSWRDSPYTDTQYF.

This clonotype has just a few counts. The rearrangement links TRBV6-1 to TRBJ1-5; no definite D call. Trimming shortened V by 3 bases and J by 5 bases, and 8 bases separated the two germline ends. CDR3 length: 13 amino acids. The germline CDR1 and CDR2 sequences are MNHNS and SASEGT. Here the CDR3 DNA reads TGTGCCAGCAGTGACTGGCGGGATCAGCCCCAGCATTTT. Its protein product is CASSDWRDQPQHF.

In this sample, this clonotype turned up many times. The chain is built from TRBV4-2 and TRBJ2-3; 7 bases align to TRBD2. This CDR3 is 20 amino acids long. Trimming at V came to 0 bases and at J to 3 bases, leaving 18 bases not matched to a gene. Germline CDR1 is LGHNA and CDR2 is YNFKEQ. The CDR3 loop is CASSQDQEGVLGRGTDTQYF. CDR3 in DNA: TGTGCCAGCAGCCAAGATCAGGAGGGAGTACTTGGGAGGGGAACAGATACGCAGTATTTT.

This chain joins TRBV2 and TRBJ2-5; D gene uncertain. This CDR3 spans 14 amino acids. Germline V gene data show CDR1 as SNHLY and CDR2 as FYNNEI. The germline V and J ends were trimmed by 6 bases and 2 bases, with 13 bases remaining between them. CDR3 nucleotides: TGTGCCAGCAGGTTCTACTGGAATCAAGAGACCCAGTACTTC. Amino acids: CASRFYWNQETQYF.